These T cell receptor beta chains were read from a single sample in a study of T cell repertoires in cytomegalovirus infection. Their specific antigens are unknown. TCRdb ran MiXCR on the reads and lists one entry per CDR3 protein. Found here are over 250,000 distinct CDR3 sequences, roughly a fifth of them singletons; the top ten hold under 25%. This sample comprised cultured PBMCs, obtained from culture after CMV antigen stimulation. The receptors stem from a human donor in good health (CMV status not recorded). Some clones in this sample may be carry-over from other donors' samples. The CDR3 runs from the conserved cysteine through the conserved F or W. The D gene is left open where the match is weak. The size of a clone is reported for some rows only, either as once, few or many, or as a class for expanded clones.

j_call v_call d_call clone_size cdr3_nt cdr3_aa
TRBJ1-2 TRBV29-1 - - TGCAGCGTTGAAGCTCGGAGGACTGGCTACACCTTC CSVEARRTGYTF
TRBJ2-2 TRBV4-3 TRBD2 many TGCGCCAGCAGCCAAGAAATAGCGGGAGGAATTACGGAACAGGGGGAGCTGTTTTTT CASSQEIAGGITEQGELFF
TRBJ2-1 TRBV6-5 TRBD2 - TGTGCCAGCAGTTATACTAGCGGGAGATTAGGTGAGCAGTTCTTC CASSYTSGRLGEQFF
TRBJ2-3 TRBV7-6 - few TGTGCCAGCAGCTTAGCGGTCGGGTTCAGCACAGATACGCAGTATTTT CASSLAVGFSTDTQYF
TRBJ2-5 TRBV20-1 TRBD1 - TGCAGTGCCCAACTGTCAGGGGGCGCCCGGGAGACCCAGTACTTC CSAQLSGGARETQYF
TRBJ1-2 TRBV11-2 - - TGTGCCAGCAGCTTACGTGCCCCGGGCTACACCTTC CASSLRAPGYTF
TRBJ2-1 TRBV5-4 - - TGTGCCAGCAGCTTGGGCGGGGAATCCGGAGGGAATGAGCAGTTCTTC CASSLGGESGGNEQFF
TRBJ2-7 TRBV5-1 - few TGCGCCAGCAGCTTGGACGGGGACTACGAGCAGTACTTC CASSLDGDYEQYF
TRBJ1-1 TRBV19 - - TGTGCCAGTAGTATAGATCGCCGGGCTTATGACACTGAAGCTTTCTTT CASSIDRRAYDTEAFF
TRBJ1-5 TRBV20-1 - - TGCAGTCTCCGGAGAGGGCAGCCCCAGCATTTT CSLRRGQPQHF
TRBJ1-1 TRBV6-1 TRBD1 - TGTTCTGTTCAGGGGGCCCTTCGGAGTGAAGCTTTCTTT CSVQGALRSEAFF
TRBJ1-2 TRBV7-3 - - TGTGCCAGCAGCGAAAGTCCCTTGACACGAACCTATGGCTACACCTTC CASSESPLTRTYGYTF
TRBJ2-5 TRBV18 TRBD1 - TGTGCCAGCTCACCACGGAGGGACAGGGCCTTGCACGATAAACAAGAGACCCAGTACTTC CASSPRRDRALHDKQETQYF
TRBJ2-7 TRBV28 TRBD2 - TGTGCCAGCAAACGGGAGGTCTACGAGCAGTACTTC CASKREVYEQYF
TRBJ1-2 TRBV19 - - TGTGCCAGTAGTGGAAGGGGTCTGGAGAAGTTGGGCTATGGCTACACCTTC CASSGRGLEKLGYGYTF
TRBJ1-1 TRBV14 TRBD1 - TGTGCCAGCAGCCAAGATCACGTCAGGGGGCGGACTGAAGCTTTCTTT CASSQDHVRGRTEAFF
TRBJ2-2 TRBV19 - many TGTGCCAGTAGTATTTGGGAAGGGATTAACACCGGGGAGCTGTTTTTT CASSIWEGINTGELFF
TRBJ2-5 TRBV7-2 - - TGTGCCAGCAGCTTACCCCCCCGGAACAGGGCGGGGAAAGAGACCCAGTACTTC CASSLPPRNRAGKETQYF
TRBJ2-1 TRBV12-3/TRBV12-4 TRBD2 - TGTGCCAGCAGCCCCATACGGACTAGCGGGATGTATGAGCAGTTCTTC CASSPIRTSGMYEQFF
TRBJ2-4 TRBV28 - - TGTGCCAGCCACATGGGGGATTCAGTCAAAAACATTCAGTACTTC CASHMGDSVKNIQYF
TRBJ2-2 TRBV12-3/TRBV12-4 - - TGTGCCAGCAGGGCAAAGATGAGCGGGGAGCTGTTTTTT CASRAKMSGELFF
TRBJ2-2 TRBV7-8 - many TGTGCCAGCAGCTTGCGAACAGAAAGCACCGGGGAGCTGTTTTTT CASSLRTESTGELFF
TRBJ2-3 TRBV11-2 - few TGTGCCAGCAGCTTACCGCAGCGCACAGATACGCAGTATTTT CASSLPQRTDTQYF
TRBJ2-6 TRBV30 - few TGTGCCTGGACCCTTAACCTGTGGGGTGCTGGGGCCAACGTCCTGACTTTC CAWTLNLWGAGANVLTF
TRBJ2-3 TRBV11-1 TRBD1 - TGTGCCAGCAGCGGACGACAGGGGGTTACTAGCACAGATACGCAGTATTTT CASSGRQGVTSTDTQYF
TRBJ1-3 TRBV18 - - TGTGCCAGCTCACCACCTCCGCGCTCTGGAAACACCATATATTTT CASSPPPRSGNTIYF
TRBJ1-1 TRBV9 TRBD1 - TGTGCCAGCAGCGTAGGGACAGGGGGCTCTGAAGCTTTCTTT CASSVGTGGSEAFF
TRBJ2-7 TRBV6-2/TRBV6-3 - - TGTGCCAGCAGTTACACGGGACTCCGCAGGGAGCAGTACTTC CASSYTGLRREQYF
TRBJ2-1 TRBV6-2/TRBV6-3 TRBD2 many TGTGCCAGCAGTTATCCGGGACTAGCGGGCTGGCGCCAGTTCTTC CASSYPGLAGWRQFF
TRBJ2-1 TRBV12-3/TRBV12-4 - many TGTGCCAGCAGTCCCCCTGAACGTAATGAGCAGTTCTTC CASSPPERNEQFF
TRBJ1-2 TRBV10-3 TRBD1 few TGTGCCATCAGTGAGGACAGGGGATCCTATGGCTACACCTTC CAISEDRGSYGYTF
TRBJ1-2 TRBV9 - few TGTGCCAGCAGCGTGTTACTTGTGGAGACACGGGTTGTTCTATCTACCGGCACCTTC CASSVLLVETRVVLSTGTF
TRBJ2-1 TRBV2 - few TGTGCCAGCCGAAGAGGTGCGGAAGAGCAGTTCTTC CASRRGAEEQFF
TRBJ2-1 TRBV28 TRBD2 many TGTGCCAGCAGTTGGACTAGCGGGAATAACAATGAGCAGTTCTTC CASSWTSGNNNEQFF
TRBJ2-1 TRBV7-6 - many TGTGCCAGCAGCTTAGCGCGCAGAAGGGGCTCCTACAATGAGCAGTTCTTC CASSLARRRGSYNEQFF
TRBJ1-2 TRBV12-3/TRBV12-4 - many TGTGCCAGCACAAGACATAACTATGGCTACACCTTC CASTRHNYGYTF
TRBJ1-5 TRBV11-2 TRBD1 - TGTGCCAGCAGCTTGGCTTCCGGGACAGGGACTCAGCCCCAGCATTTT CASSLASGTGTQPQHF
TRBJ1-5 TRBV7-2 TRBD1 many TGTGCCAGCAGCCACAGGGGCTTGGATCAGCCCCAGCATTTT CASSHRGLDQPQHF
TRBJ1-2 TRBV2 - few TGTGCCAGCAGTGAAACAGCCTATGGCTACACCTTC CASSETAYGYTF
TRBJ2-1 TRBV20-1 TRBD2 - TGCAGTGCCACTGCGGGGGGCTCTTACAATGAGCAGTTCTTC CSATAGGSYNEQFF
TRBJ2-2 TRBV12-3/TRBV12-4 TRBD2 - TGTGCCAGCACCTTAGCGGGAGGGCCAAACACCGGGGAGCTGTTTTTT CASTLAGGPNTGELFF
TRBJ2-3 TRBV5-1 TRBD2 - TGCGCCAGCAGCAAGGGGACTAGCGGAACAGATACGCAGTATTTT CASSKGTSGTDTQYF
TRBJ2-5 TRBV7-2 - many TGTGCCAGCAGCCCAGAGGCTAGCAGACAAGAGACCCAGTACTTC CASSPEASRQETQYF
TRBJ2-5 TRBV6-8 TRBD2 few TGTGCCAGCAGCCACGAATTAGGGACTAGCGGGACCCAGTACTTC CASSHELGTSGTQYF
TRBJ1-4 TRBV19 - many TGTGCCAGTAGTAAAGATAACGTGGGTGAAAAACTGTTTTTT CASSKDNVGEKLFF
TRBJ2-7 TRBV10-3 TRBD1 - TGTGCCGCCCGGGACAGCGGAGGCTACGAGCAGTACTTC CAARDSGGYEQYF
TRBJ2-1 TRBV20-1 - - TGCAGTGCTCCATCTATGGGGGAGGACTACTACAATGAGCAGTTCTTC CSAPSMGEDYYNEQFF
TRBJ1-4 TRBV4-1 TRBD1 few TGCGCCGGCGGTACTCCGGGACAGAGCAATGAAAAACTGTTTTTT CAGGTPGQSNEKLFF
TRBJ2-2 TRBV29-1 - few TGCAGCGTCCGCTTTCAGACAGCGAACACCGGGGAGCTGTTTTTT CSVRFQTANTGELFF
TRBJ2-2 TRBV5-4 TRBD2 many TGTGCCAGCGGTACAGGGACTAGCATTGCCGGGGAGCTGTTTTTT CASGTGTSIAGELFF
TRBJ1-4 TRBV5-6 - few TGTGCCAGCAGCCCCATGGACCGAAATGAAAAACTGTTTTTT CASSPMDRNEKLFF
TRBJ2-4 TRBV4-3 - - TGCGCCAGCAGCCAAGATGATGGGAGAGCCAAAAACATTCAGTACTTC CASSQDDGRAKNIQYF
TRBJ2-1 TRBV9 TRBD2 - TGTGCCAGCAGCGGGGTTGCTAGCGGGTCTTCCTACAATGAGCAGTTCTTC CASSGVASGSSYNEQFF
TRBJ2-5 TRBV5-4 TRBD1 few TGTGCCAGCAGCAAGGGACAGGAAGAGACCCAGTACTTC CASSKGQEETQYF
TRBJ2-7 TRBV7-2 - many TGTGCCAGCAGCTTAGGTGACCTATCTTACGAGCAGTACTTC CASSLGDLSYEQYF
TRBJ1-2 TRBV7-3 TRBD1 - TGTGCCAGCAGCTTATTAGACAGGGAAAACTGGTATGGCTACACCTTC CASSLLDRENWYGYTF
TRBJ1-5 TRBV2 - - TGTGCCAGCGGGGGAGGGGACACTTGGCAGCCCCAGCATTTT CASGGGDTWQPQHF
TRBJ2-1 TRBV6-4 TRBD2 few TGTGCCAGCAGTTTTTCGGGAGGGGCAGAGCAGTTCTTC CASSFSGGAEQFF